These T cell receptor beta chains were read from a single sample in a study of blood T cells in healthy people across ages. TCRdb itself ran the 5' RACE reads through MiXCR, one entry per CDR3 protein. The table shows over a million distinct CDR3 sequences, with roughly 43% occurring only once. Specimen: blood. The receptor set was obtained from a woman aged 18-30 years in good health. Each CDR3 is given with its conserved first and last residue. Fields, in order: D gene, clone size, V gene, CDR3 length, J gene, CDR3 DNA, CDR3 protein. A D gene is named only where the DNA matches it firmly. Size is omitted from some rows. Given values are once, few, many or a class for expanded clones.

>TRBD2|few|TRBV5-4|16|TRBJ2-3
TGTGCCAGCAGCCCCCACGGGGGAGGGTTAACAGATACGCAGTATTTT
CASSPHGGGLTDTQYF
>.|few|TRBV20-1|15|TRBJ2-1
TGCAGTGCGGAACTGGGACGAAACTCCTACAATGAGCAGTTCTTC
CSAELGRNSYNEQFF
>.|.|TRBV12-3/TRBV12-4|14|TRBJ2-3
TGTGCCAGCAGTTTAGGCAGGGAGACAGATACGCAGTATTTT
CASSLGRETDTQYF
>.|.|TRBV7-9|15|TRBJ2-5
TGTGCCAGCAGCTTAGCCCACCGGCAGGGCAATGAGCAGTACTTC
CASSLAHRQGNEQYF
>.|.|TRBV2|17|TRBJ2-3
TGTGCCAGCATTCTTTGGGGGTCCGTCGATACCACAGATACGCAGTATTTT
CASILWGSVDTTDTQYF
>.|few|TRBV3-1|15|TRBJ2-7
TGTGCCAGCAGCCTCATACAGGGCCACCCTGGCGAGCAGTACTTC
CASSLIQGHPGEQYF
>.|few|TRBV14|16|TRBJ2-5
TGTGCCAGCAGCCAAGGATTCATATCGGCCGCGGAGACCCAGTACTTC
CASSQGFISAAETQYF
>.|few|TRBV10-3|15|TRBJ1-6
TGTGCCATCAGTGGTGGACCCTCTGAGGATTCACCCCTCCACTTT
CAISGGPSEDSPLHF
>TRBD2|once|TRBV7-9|15|TRBJ2-1
TGTGCCAGCAGCTTGCGGGGGGGCCTTCCCAATGAGCAGTTCTTC
CASSLRGGLPNEQFF
>.|.|TRBV6-2/TRBV6-3|15|TRBJ1-2
TGTGCCAGCAGGACCCGACAGGCAAATTCCTATGGCTACACCTTC
CASRTRQANSYGYTF
>.|few|TRBV5-1|17|TRBJ1-1
TGCGCCAGCAGCCCGAAGCCGGGACAAGCTTCGAACACTGAAGCTTTCTTT
CASSPKPGQASNTEAFF
>TRBD1|.|TRBV10-3|12|TRBJ1-2
TGTGCCATCAGTGAGACAGGGGCCGAGACCACCTTC
CAISETGAETTF
>.|few|TRBV7-2|12|TRBJ2-7
TGTGCCAGCAGCTTCCTCAGGGCCGAGCAGTACTTC
CASSFLRAEQYF
>.|few|TRBV20-1|14|TRBJ1-1
TGCAGTGCTAGATTCCCTCCTAAGAACACTGAAGCTTTCTTT
CSARFPPKNTEAFF
>.|.|TRBV7-2|15|TRBJ2-5
TGTACCAGCAGCTTAGGATTTACAGGGAAAGAGACCCAGTACTTC
CTSSLGFTGKETQYF
>TRBD2|.|TRBV28|15|TRBJ2-7
TGTGCCAGCAGTTTCCATAGCGGGAGGGCCTACGAGCAGTACTTC
CASSFHSGRAYEQYF
>TRBD2|.|TRBV28|19|TRBJ2-4
TGTGCCAGCAGCCCTTGGGGGTCTCGCGAAAGCGGGGTACAAAACATTCAGTACTTC
CASSPWGSRESGVQNIQYF
>.|few|TRBV5-1|15|TRBJ2-1
TGCGCCAGCAGCTGGACAGTAAGCTCCTACAATGAGCAGTTCTTC
CASSWTVSSYNEQFF
>.|.|TRBV25-1|14|TRBJ2-7
TGTGCCAGCAGTACCCGGAGGGGGGACCACGAGCAGTACTTC
CASSTRRGDHEQYF
>.|.|TRBV7-9|15|TRBJ2-1
TGTGCCAGCAGCTTTAGCGGAACTACTTACAATGAGCGGTTCTTC
CASSFSGTTYNERFF
>TRBD2|.|TRBV20-1|19|TRBJ2-1
TGCAGTGCTAGAGGTGGTCCTCCCCCGGGACTAGCGGGGGTATGGGAGCAGTTCTTC
CSARGGPPPGLAGVWEQFF
>TRBD1|once|TRBV12-3/TRBV12-4|16|TRBJ2-7
TGTGCCAGCAGTTTAATCTTGGGACAGGGTTACGACGAGCAGTACTTC
CASSLILGQGYDEQYF
>.|.|TRBV20-1|15|TRBJ2-1
TGCAGTGCTAGGAACCTCCCAGTAGACTACAATGAGCAGTTCTTC
CSARNLPVDYNEQFF
>.|.|TRBV29-1|13|TRBJ2-3
TGCAGCAAGGCAGTTCCAGCCACAGATACGCAGTATTTT
CSKAVPATDTQYF
>.|.|TRBV14|14|TRBJ2-7
TGTGCCAGCAGCCATGCGTACTCCTACAATGAGCAGTACTTC
CASSHAYSYNEQYF
>.|few|TRBV14|16|TRBJ2-7
TGTGCCAGCAGCCTCCTCGACTGGGATGAAGACAATGAGCAGTACTTC
CASSLLDWDEDNEQYF
>.|.|TRBV20-1|14|TRBJ2-3
TGCAGTGCTAGAGGGAGGGCCGGCACAGATACGCAGTATTTT
CSARGRAGTDTQYF
>.|.|TRBV7-2|13|TRBJ2-7
TGTGCCAGCAGTAAAGGGGGGCTATACGAGCAGTACTTC
CASSKGGLYEQYF
>.|few|TRBV20-1|15|TRBJ2-5
TGCAGTGCTAGAGATCAAAGTCGCAACCAAGAGACCCAGTACTTC
CSARDQSRNQETQYF
>.|.|TRBV20-1|13|TRBJ1-2
TGCAGTGCTAGAAAGCCCTTCTTCTATGGCTACACCTTC
CSARKPFFYGYTF
>.|.|TRBV9|16|TRBJ2-2
TGTGCCAGCAGCGTTCTTTCACAGGGTCGCACCGGGGAGCTGTTTTTT
CASSVLSQGRTGELFF
>TRBD2|.|TRBV3-1|14|TRBJ2-1
TGTGCCAGCCTAGCGGGAGATCGTGGCAATGAGCAGTTCTTC
CASLAGDRGNEQFF
>.|.|TRBV25-1|13|TRBJ1-1
TGTGCCAGCACCGAAGGGGGTCTGAAGATAGCTTTCTTT
CASTEGGLKIAFF
>TRBD2|many|TRBV4-2|15|TRBJ2-3
TGTGCCAGCAGCCTACTAGCGGGGGGTGCAGATACGCAGTATTTT
CASSLLAGGADTQYF
>TRBD2|.|TRBV9|13|TRBJ2-1
TGTGCCAGCAGCTCCGGGACTAGCGATGAGCAGTTCTTC
CASSSGTSDEQFF
>.|few|TRBV12-3/TRBV12-4|17|TRBJ2-1
TGTGCCAGCAGTTTCCTAGTACGGCGGGTTTCCTACAATGAGCAGTTCTTC
CASSFLVRRVSYNEQFF
>.|few|TRBV12-5|14|TRBJ2-1
TGTGCTAGTGGGTTGGGTGCGGAGCTCAATGAGCAGTTCTTC
CASGLGAELNEQFF
>.|.|TRBV9|17|TRBJ2-2
TGTGCCAGCAGCCCAATAGATCGCCCGTCACACACCGGGGAGCTGTTTTTT
CASSPIDRPSHTGELFF
>.|once|TRBV20-1|14|TRBJ1-6
TGCAGTGCTAGAGCCGACAGCGGAAATTCACCCCTCCACTTT
CSARADSGNSPLHF
>.|.|TRBV6-2/TRBV6-3|19|TRBJ2-6
TGTGCCAGCAGGACTGCCGTTTGGGGCCATTCCTCTGGGGCCAACGTCCTGACTTTC
CASRTAVWGHSSGANVLTF
>.|.|TRBV20-1|10|TRBJ2-1
TGCAGTGCTAGCTCTGGGCCCCAGTTCTTC
CSASSGPQFF
>.|few|TRBV12-3/TRBV12-4|15|TRBJ2-1
TGTGCCAGCAGTCCAGGGGGGGGATTTGGTGATGAGCAGTTCTTC
CASSPGGGFGDEQFF
>.|once|TRBV7-6|14|TRBJ2-1
TGTGCCAGCGCCCTAAGGGGGGGTCAGGGTGAGCAGTTCTTC
CASALRGGQGEQFF
>.|.|TRBV24-1|15|TRBJ2-5
TGTGCCACCAGTGACCCAGGGAAGGGGCAAGAGACCCAGTACTTC
CATSDPGKGQETQYF
>.|few|TRBV27|15|TRBJ1-2
TGTGCCAGCAGTTTAAGAGTGGGGGATCGGTGTGGCTACACCTTC
CASSLRVGDRCGYTF
>.|.|TRBV12-3/TRBV12-4|14|TRBJ1-5
TGTGCCAGCAGTTTACAGGGTTGGAATCAGCCCCAGCATTTT
CASSLQGWNQPQHF
>.|.|TRBV28|15|TRBJ2-7
TGTGCCAGCAGCCCCAGGGGCGTTTTATCCTACGAGCAGTACTTC
CASSPRGVLSYEQYF